This is a list of T cell receptor beta chains from one sample in a study of blood T cell repertoires in COVID-19. The assay was immunoSEQ multiplex PCR, and TCRdb's table has in-frame clones only and misses some. Here the sample spans 110,000 or so clones, around 82% being singletons. Sequencing input: peripheral blood. These receptors all stem from a human donor in a cohort sampled during active COVID-19. Both conserved end residues are part of each CDR3. Fields, in order: clone size, V gene, D gene, J gene, CDR3 DNA, CDR3 protein. A D gene is named only where the DNA matches it firmly. Size is omitted from some rows. Given values are once, few, many or a class for expanded clones.

.	TRBV5-1	TRBD2	TRBJ2-3	TGCGCCAGCAGCCCGGGACTAGCGGAAAGCACAGATACGCAGTATTTT	CASSPGLAESTDTQYF
.	TRBV4-2	.	TRBJ2-7	TGTGCCAGCAGCCAAGGGTCGGGCGGGGCCTACAAGCAGTACTTC	CASSQGSGGAYKQYF
.	TRBV7-2	TRBD2	TRBJ2-5	TGTGCCAGCAGCCCTCCGGGACTACAAGAGACCCAGTACTTC	CASSPPGLQETQYF
.	TRBV7-8	.	TRBJ2-7	TGTGCCAGCATTCCAGGGTCGGCAGAACCGCTCGAGCAGTACTTC	CASIPGSAEPLEQYF
.	TRBV11-2	.	TRBJ2-7	TGTGCCAGCAGCTTAGTTTTCGACGGGTGGTCCGACGAGCAGTACTTC	CASSLVFDGWSDEQYF
few	TRBV28	.	TRBJ1-2	TGTGCCAGCAGTCCAGGGGTAGGCGGCTACACCTTC	CASSPGVGGYTF
.	TRBV5-1	.	TRBJ2-7	TGCGCCAGCAGCTTGCCAGGGGCCCCCTACGAGCAGTACTTC	CASSLPGAPYEQYF
.	TRBV3-1/TRBV3-2	TRBD1	TRBJ1-6	TGTGCCAGCAGGGCCGGGACAGGGGCGACCCTATCACCCCTCCACTTT	CASRAGTGATLSPLHF
once	TRBV10-3	TRBD1	TRBJ2-5	TGTGCCATCAGCCGGGACAGGGGAGAGACCCAGTACTTC	CAISRDRGETQYF
.	TRBV7-9	TRBD2	TRBJ2-1	TGTGCCAGCAGCTTAGTCGGGTCTAGCGGGGCCAATGAGCAGTTCTTC	CASSLVGSSGANEQFF
once	TRBV6-5	.	TRBJ1-2	TGTGCCAGCAGTTTAACAGAGTATGGCTACACCTTC	CASSLTEYGYTF
.	TRBV9	TRBD1	TRBJ1-5	TGTGCCAGCAGCGCAGGGGGCGATTCCAATCAGCCCCAGCATTTT	CASSAGGDSNQPQHF
.	TRBV5-4	TRBD2	TRBJ2-7	TGTGCCAGCAGCATAACTAGCGGAAGCTCCTACGAGCAGTACTTC	CASSITSGSSYEQYF
.	TRBV5-5	TRBD1	TRBJ1-3	TGTGCCAGCAGCTTGTCTCCAGGGGGCAGCGCTGGAAACACCATATATTTT	CASSLSPGGSAGNTIYF
.	TRBV7-6	TRBD1	TRBJ2-2	TGTGCCAGCAGCTTCCTTACAGGGGGGACCGGGGAGCTGTTTTTT	CASSFLTGGTGELFF
.	TRBV3-1/TRBV3-2	.	TRBJ2-1	TGTGCCAGCAGCCAAGATCTAGCGAACTACAATGAGCAGTTCTTC	CASSQDLANYNEQFF
once	TRBV3-1/TRBV3-2	TRBD1	TRBJ1-6	TGTGCCAGCAGCCAAAAATCCGACAGGGATAATTCACCCCTCCACTTT	CASSQKSDRDNSPLHF
.	TRBV19	TRBD1	TRBJ1-1	TGTGCCAGTAGTCGCCCCCCAGGGGGCCACACTGAAGCTTTCTTT	CASSRPPGGHTEAFF
.	TRBV10-3	TRBD1	TRBJ1-2	TGTGCCGCCGGGACAGGGGAGATCTATGGCTACACCTTC	CAAGTGEIYGYTF
.	TRBV28	TRBD1	TRBJ1-1	TGTGCCAGCAGTTCCGGACAGGGACGGACTGAAGCTTTCTTT	CASSSGQGRTEAFF
.	TRBV7-9	TRBD1	TRBJ1-4	TGTGCCAGCAGCTTAGTTCAGGGGGCGTCAACTAATGAAAAACTGTTTTTT	CASSLVQGASTNEKLFF
.	TRBV2	TRBD2	TRBJ2-1	TGTGCCAGCAGGACCGGACTAGCGGATTGGAATGAGCAGTTCTTC	CASRTGLADWNEQFF
.	TRBV28	TRBD2	TRBJ2-1	TGTGCCAGCAGACTAGCGGGGGCCTTGAAAGAGCAGTTCTTC	CASRLAGALKEQFF
.	TRBV24-1	TRBD2	TRBJ2-3	TGTGCCACCAGTGGGGGAGCGGGGGGGCCGACAGATACGCAGTATTTT	CATSGGAGGPTDTQYF
.	TRBV19	.	TRBJ2-3	TGTGCCAGTAGTATTGTGTGGGCGACGGATACGCAGTATTTT	CASSIVWATDTQYF
.	TRBV2	.	TRBJ1-4	TGTGCCAGCAAGAGACAGTCTAATGAAAAACTGTTTTTT	CASKRQSNEKLFF
.	TRBV20-1	.	TRBJ2-1	TGCAGTGCTAGTCTCGGGGATTCCTACAATGAGCAGTTCTTC	CSASLGDSYNEQFF
once	TRBV10-1	TRBD2	TRBJ2-1	TGCGCCAGCAGTAGAAGCGGGGGGTACAATGAGCAGTTCTTC	CASSRSGGYNEQFF
.	TRBV5-6	.	TRBJ2-7	TGTGCCAGCAGCTTGGCCTTACTATTAGGGAGCTCCTACGAGCAGTACTTC	CASSLALLLGSSYEQYF
.	TRBV18	TRBD1	TRBJ2-1	TGTGCCAGCTCACCGGGGTTGTGGACAGGGGAGTCTGATGAGCAGTTCTTC	CASSPGLWTGESDEQFF
few	TRBV20-1	.	TRBJ2-1	TGCAGTGCTAGTGACGTAGCCCCCTCAATCAATGAGCAGTTCTTC	CSASDVAPSINEQFF
.	TRBV2	TRBD1	TRBJ1-4	TGTGCCAGCAGTGGCCCCCCTCAGGGGGCAGCTAATGAAAAACTGTTTTTT	CASSGPPQGAANEKLFF
.	TRBV18	TRBD1	TRBJ2-5	TGTGCCAGCTCACCACTCGGACAGGGGGCTTCTGAGACCCAGTACTTC	CASSPLGQGASETQYF
.	TRBV9	.	TRBJ2-3	TGTGCCAGCAGCGTAGGGACAGTCCCAAGCACAGATACGCAGTATTTT	CASSVGTVPSTDTQYF
.	TRBV29-1	TRBD1	TRBJ1-1	TGCAGCGCGTTCGGACAGGGCTTTAACACTGAAGCTTTCTTT	CSAFGQGFNTEAFF
few	TRBV6-2/TRBV6-3	.	TRBJ2-3	TGTGCCAGCAGTTACTCGAGGGATACGCAGTATTTT	CASSYSRDTQYF
.	TRBV7-9	.	TRBJ2-5	TGTGCCAGCAGCGGACAGCCTCCCGAAAAAGAGACCCAGTACTTC	CASSGQPPEKETQYF
.	TRBV3-1/TRBV3-2	TRBD1	TRBJ2-7	TGTGCCAGCAGCCGTCCCGGGACAGGCTCCTACGAGCAGTACTTC	CASSRPGTGSYEQYF